This TCR beta chain was sequenced in a study of cytomegalovirus exposure and HLA in healthy donors. Of note for this clone: Its target is unknown.

The V gene end was trimmed by 5 bases and the J gene end by 8 bases; junction bases not matched to a gene: 9. Germline V lookup: CDR1 KGHSH, CDR2 LQKENI. The length of the CDR3 is 15 residues. Study observations and caveats: Accurate prediction of HLA-A and HLA-B alleles (for most subjects) was reportedly achieved from TCR beta sequences. It is likely that the observed cluster of highly shared sequence variants was a sequencing artifact. Later analysis placed DRB1 highest and HLA-C lowest in TCR association rates, which differed by HLA locus.

Both 60 Vbeta primers and 13 Jbeta primers went into the PCR. Data came from immunoSEQ multiplex PCR; TCRdb stores just in-frame clones and leaves some out. The data show 60,000 to 95,000 clones, nearly 80% seen once. The sequenced material came from PBMCs. The J gene is TRBJ1-3, the V gene TRBV18; 10 positions agree with TRBD1. This receptor was taken from a woman aged 40 to 49 in good health and CMV-seropositive. For the CDR3, the DNA is TGTGCCAGCTCAACCTCCGGGACAGGGGCGGACACCATATATTTT. Its protein product is CASSTSGTGADTIYF.